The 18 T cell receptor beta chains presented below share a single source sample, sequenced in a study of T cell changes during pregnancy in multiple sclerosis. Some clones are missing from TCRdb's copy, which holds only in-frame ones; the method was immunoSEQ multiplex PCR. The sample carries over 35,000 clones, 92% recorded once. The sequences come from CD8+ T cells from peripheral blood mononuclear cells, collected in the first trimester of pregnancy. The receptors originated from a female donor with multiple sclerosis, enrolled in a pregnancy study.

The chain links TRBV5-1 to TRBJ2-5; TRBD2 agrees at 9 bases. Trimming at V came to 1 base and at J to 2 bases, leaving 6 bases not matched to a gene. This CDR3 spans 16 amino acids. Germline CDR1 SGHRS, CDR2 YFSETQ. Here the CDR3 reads CASSLWISGGQETQYF. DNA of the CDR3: TGCGCCAGCAGCTTGTGGATTAGCGGGGGACAAGAGACCCAGTACTTC.

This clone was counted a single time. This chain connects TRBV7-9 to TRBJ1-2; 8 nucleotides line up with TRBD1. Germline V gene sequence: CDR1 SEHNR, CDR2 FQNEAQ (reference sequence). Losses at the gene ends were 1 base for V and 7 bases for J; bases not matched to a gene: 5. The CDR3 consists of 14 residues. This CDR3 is CASSLVQGAVGYTF. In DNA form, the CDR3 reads TGTGCCAGCAGCTTAGTGCAGGGGGCGGTTGGCTACACCTTC.

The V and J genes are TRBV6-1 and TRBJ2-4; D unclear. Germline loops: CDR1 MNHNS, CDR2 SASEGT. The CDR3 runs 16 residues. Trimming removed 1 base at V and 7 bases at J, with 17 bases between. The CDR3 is CASSEVDTVLHNIQYF. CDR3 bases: TGTGCCAGCAGTGAAGTTGATACAGTACTGCATAACATTCAGTACTTC.

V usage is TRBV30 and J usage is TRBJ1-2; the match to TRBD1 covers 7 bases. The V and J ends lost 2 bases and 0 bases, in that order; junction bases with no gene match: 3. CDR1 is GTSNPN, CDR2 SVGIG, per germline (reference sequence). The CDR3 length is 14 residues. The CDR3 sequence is CAWSQGVANYGYTF. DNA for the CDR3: TGTGCCTGGAGTCAGGGGGTAGCTAACTATGGCTACACCTTC.

The CDR3 region is CASSRPSGGSEGDYNEQFF. The CDR3 DNA reads TGCGCCAGCAGCCGACCTAGCGGGGGGTCCGAGGGGGATTACAATGAGCAGTTCTTC. The V call is TRBV5-1, the J call TRBJ2-1; 11 positions agree with TRBD2. J gave up 4 bases and V 4 bases, and 16 bases lay outside the gene matches. From germline, CDR1 is SGHRS and CDR2 YFSETQ. The CDR3 covers 19 residues.

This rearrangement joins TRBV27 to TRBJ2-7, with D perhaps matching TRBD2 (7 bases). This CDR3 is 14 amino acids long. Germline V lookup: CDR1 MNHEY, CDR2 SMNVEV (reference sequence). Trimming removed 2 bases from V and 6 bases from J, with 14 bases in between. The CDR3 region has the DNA TGTGCCAGCAGTTTAGGGGGGGCGCTCAGCGAGCAGTACTTC. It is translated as CASSLGGALSEQYF.

CDR3 protein: CASSIIEGRTEAFF. The CDR3 DNA reads TGTGCCAGTAGTATTATTGAAGGGAGAACTGAAGCTTTCTTT. The chain uses TRBV19 and TRBJ1-1, with D hard to call. Deletions cut 3 bases from V and 5 bases from J, with 13 bases between. This CDR3 comprises 14 residues. CDR1 and CDR2 from the germline V gene are LNHDA and SQIVND (reference sequence).

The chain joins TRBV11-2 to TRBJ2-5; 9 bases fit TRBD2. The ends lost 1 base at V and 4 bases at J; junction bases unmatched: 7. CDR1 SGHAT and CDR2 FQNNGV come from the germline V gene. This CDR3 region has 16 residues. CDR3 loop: CASSLGAGGPGETQYF. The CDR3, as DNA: TGTGCCAGCAGCTTAGGGGCGGGGGGGCCGGGAGAGACCCAGTACTTC.

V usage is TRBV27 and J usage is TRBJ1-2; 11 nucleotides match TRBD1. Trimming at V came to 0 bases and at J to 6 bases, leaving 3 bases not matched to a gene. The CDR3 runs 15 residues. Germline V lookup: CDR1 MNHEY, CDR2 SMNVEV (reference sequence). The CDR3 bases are TGTGCCAGCAGTTTATCGGGGACAGGGGGTGATGGCTACACCTTC. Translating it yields CASSLSGTGGDGYTF.

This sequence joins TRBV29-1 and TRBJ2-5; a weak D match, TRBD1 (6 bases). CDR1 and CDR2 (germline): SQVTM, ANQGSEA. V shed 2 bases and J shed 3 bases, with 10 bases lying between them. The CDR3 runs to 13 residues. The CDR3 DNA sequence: TGCAGCGTTGAACGTGCAGGGGAAGAGACCCAGTACTTC. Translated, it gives CSVERAGEETQYF. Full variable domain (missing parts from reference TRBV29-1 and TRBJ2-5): SAVISQKPSRDICQRGTSLTIQCQVDSQVTMMFWYRQQPGQSLTLIATANQGSEATYESGFVIDKFPISRPNLTFSTLTVSNMSPEDSSIYLCSVERAGEETQYFGPGTRLLVL.

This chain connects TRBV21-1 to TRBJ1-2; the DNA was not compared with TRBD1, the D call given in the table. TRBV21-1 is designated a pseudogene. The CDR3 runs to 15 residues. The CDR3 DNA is TGTGCCAGCAGCAAAGCGGGGGACAGGTTGGGGGGCTACACCTTC. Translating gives CASSKAGDRLGGYTF.

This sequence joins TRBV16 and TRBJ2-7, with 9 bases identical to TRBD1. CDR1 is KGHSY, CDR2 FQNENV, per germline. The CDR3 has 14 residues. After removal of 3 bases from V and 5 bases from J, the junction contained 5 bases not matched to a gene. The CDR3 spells CASSHHRGRDEQYF. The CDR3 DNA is TGTGCCAGCAGCCACCACAGGGGGCGCGACGAGCAGTACTTC.

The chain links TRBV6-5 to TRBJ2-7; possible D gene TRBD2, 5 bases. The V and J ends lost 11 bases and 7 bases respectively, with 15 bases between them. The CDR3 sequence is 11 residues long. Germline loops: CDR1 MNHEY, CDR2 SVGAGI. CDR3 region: CASHGEKEQYF. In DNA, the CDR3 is TGTGCCTCCCATGGGGAGAAAGAGCAGTACTTC.

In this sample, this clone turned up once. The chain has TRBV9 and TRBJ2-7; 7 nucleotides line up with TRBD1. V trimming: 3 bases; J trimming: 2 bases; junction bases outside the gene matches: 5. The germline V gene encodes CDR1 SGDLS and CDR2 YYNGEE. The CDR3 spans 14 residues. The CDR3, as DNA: TGTGCCAGCAGCGCTTGGGACAGTACCTACGAGCAGTACTTC. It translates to CASSAWDSTYEQYF.

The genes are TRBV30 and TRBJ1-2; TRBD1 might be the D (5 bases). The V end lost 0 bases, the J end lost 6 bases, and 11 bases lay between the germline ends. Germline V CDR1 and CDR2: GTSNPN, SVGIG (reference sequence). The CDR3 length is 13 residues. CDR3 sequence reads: CAWSVVGAHGYTF. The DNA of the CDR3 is TGTGCCTGGAGTGTAGTAGGGGCTCATGGCTACACCTTC. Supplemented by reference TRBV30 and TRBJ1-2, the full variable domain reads SQTIHQWPATLVQPVGSPLSLECTVEGTSNPNLYWYRQAAGRGLQLLFYSVGIGQISSEVPQNLSASRPQDRQFILSSKKLLLSDSGFYLCAWSVVGAHGYTFGSGTRLTVV.

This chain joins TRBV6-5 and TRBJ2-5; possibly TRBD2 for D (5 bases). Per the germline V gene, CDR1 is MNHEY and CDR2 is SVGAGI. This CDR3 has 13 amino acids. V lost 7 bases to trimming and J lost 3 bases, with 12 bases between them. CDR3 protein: CASNLAGEETQYF. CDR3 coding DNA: TGTGCCAGCAACCTCGCCGGGGAAGAGACCCAGTACTTC.

CDR3 in amino acids: CASSDIPEQYF. CDR3 bases: TGTGCCAGCAGTGACATCCCCGAGCAGTACTTC. V usage is TRBV2 and J usage is TRBJ2-7, with no clear D. The length of the CDR3 is 11 residues. V was shortened by 3 bases and J by 6 bases, with 6 bases between the two germline ends. The germline CDR1 and CDR2 sequences are SNHLY and FYNNEI.

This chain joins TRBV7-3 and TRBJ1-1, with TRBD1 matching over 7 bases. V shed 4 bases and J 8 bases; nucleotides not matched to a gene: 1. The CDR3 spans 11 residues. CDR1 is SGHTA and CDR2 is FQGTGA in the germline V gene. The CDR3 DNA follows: TGTGCCAGCAGCTCGGACAGGGAAGCTTTCTTT. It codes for CASSSDREAFF.